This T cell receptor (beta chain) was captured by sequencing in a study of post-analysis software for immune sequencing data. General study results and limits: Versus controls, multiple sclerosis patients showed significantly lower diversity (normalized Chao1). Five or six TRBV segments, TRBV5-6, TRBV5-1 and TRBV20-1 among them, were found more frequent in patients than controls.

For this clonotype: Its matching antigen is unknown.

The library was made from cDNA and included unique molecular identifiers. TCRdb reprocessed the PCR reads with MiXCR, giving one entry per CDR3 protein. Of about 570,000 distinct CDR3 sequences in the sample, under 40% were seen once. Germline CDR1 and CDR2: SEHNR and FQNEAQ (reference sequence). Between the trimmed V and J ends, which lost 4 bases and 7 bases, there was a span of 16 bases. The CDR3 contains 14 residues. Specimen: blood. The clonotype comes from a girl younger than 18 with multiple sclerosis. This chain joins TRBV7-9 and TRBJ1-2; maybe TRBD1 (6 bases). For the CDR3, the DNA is TGTGCCAGCAGCTCCGAAGGGGGTGTCGGTGGCTACACCTTC. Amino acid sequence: CASSSEGGVGGYTF.